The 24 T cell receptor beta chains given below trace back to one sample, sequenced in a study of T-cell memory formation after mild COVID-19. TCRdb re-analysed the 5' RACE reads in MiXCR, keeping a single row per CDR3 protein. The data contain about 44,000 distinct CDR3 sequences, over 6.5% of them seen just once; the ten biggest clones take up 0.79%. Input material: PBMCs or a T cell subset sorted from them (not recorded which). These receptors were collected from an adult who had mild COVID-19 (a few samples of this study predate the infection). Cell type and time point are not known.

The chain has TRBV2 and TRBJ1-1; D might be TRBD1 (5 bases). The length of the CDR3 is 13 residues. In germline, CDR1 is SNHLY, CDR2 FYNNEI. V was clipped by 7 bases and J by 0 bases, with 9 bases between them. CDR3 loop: CASTQGMNTEAFF. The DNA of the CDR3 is TGTGCCAGCACGCAGGGCATGAACACTGAAGCTTTCTTT.

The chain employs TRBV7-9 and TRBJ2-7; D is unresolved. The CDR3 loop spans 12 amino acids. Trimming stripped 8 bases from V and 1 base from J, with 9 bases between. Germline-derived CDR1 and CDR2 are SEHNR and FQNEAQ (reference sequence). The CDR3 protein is CASAGTSYEQYF. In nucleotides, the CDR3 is TGTGCCAGCGCCGGTACTTCCTACGAGCAGTACTTC.

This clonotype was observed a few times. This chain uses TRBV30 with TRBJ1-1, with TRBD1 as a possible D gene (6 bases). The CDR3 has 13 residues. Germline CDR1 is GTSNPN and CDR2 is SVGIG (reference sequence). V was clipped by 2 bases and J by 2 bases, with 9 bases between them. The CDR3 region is CAWSRQVNTEAFF. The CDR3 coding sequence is TGTGCCTGGAGTAGACAGGTAAACACTGAAGCTTTCTTT.

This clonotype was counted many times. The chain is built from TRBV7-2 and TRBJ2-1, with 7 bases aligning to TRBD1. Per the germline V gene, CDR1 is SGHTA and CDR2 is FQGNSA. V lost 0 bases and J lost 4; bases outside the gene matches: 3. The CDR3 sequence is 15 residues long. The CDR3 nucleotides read TGTGCCAGCAGCTTAGCCCGGGACAGTTACAATGAGCAGTTCTTC. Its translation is CASSLARDSYNEQFF.

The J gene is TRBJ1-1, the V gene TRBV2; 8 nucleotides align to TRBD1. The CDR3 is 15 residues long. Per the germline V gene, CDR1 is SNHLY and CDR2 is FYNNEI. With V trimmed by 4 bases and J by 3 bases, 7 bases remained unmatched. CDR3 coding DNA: TGTGCCAGCAGTGGACAGGGGTTTGAGGACACTGAAGCTTTCTTT. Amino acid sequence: CASSGQGFEDTEAFF.

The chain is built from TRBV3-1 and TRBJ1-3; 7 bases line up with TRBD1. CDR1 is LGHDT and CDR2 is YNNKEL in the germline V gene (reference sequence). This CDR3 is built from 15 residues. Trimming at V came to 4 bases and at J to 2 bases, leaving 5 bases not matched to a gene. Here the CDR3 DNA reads TGTGCCAGCAGCCTTACGACAGGGCCTGGAAACACCATATATTTT. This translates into CASSLTTGPGNTIYF.

The CDR3 DNA is TGTGCCAGCAGCTTACAGTCGGCGGGCCGAAATGAAAAACTGTTTTTT. Protein: CASSLQSAGRNEKLFF. This rearrangement joins TRBV7-2 to TRBJ1-4; D is undetermined. The CDR3 contains 16 residues. V lost 2 bases to trimming and J lost 5 bases, with 15 bases between them. Germline CDR1 and CDR2: SGHTA and FQGNSA.

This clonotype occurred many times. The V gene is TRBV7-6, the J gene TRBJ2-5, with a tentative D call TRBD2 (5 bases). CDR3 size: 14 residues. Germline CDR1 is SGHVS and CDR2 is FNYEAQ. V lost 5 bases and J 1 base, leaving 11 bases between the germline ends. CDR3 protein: CASSPLGGQETQYF. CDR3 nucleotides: TGTGCCAGCAGCCCACTAGGAGGCCAAGAGACCCAGTACTTC.

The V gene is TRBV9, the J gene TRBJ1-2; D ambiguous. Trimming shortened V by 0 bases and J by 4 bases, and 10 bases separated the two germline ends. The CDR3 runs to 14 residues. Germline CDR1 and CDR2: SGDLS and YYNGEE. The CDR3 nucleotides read TGTGCCAGCAGCGTAGCCACAGCCTCCTATGGCTACACCTTC. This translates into CASSVATASYGYTF. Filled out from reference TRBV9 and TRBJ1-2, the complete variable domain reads DSGVTQTPKHLITATGQRVTLRCSPRSGDLSVYWYQQSLDQGLQFLIQYYNGEERAKGNILERFSAQQFPDLHSELNLSSLELGDSALYFCASSVATASYGYTFGSGTRLTVV.

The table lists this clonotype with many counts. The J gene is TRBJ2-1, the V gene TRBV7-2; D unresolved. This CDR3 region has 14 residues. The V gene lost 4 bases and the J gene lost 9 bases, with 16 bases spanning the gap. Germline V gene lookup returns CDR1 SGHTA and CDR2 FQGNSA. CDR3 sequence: CASSSPRRWGEQFF. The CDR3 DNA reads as TGTGCCAGCAGCTCTCCCCGCCGCTGGGGTGAGCAGTTCTTC.

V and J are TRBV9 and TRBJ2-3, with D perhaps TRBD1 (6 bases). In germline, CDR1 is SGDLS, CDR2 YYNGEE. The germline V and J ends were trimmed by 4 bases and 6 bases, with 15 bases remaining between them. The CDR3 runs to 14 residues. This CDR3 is CASSKRTEGDTQYF. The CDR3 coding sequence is TGTGCCAGCAGCAAGAGGACAGAAGGGGATACGCAGTATTTT.

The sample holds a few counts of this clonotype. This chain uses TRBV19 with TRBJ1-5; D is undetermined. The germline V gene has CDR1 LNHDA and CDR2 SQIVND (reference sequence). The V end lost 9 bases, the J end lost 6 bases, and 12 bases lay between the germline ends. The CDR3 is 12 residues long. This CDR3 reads CASRGGGQPQHF. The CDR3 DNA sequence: TGTGCCAGCCGCGGTGGAGGTCAGCCCCAGCATTTT.

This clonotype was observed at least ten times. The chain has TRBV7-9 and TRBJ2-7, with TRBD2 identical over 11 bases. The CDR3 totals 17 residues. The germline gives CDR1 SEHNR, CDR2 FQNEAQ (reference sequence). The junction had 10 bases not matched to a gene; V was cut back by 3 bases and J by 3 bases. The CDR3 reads CASSFSQGGTSGYEQYF. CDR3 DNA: TGTGCCAGCAGCTTCTCCCAGGGCGGGACTAGCGGCTACGAGCAGTACTTC.

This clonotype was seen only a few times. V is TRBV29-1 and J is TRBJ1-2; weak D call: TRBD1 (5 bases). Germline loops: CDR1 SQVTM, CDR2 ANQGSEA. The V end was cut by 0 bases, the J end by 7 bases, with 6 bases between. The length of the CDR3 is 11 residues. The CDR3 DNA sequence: TGCAGCGTTGAAGACAGGGTTGGCTACACCTTC. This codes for CSVEDRVGYTF.

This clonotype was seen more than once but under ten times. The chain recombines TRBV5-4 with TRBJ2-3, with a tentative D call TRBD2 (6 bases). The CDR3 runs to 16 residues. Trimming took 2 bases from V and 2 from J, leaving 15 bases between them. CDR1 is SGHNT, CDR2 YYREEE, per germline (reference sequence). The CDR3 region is CASSFRLGADTDTQYF. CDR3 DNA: TGTGCCAGCAGCTTCCGACTAGGAGCCGACACAGATACGCAGTATTTT.

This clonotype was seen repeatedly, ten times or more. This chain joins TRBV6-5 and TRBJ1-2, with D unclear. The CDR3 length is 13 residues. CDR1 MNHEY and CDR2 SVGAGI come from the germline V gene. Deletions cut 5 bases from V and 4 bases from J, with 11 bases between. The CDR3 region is CASSKEGIYGYTF. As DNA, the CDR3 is TGTGCCAGCAGTAAGGAAGGGATCTATGGCTACACCTTC.

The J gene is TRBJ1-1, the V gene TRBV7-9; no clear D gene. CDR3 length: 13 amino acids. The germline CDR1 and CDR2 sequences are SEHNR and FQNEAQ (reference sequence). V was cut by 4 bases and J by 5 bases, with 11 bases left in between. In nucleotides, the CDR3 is TGTGCCAGCAGCTCCACCTACCGGACTGAAGCTTTCTTT. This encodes CASSSTYRTEAFF.

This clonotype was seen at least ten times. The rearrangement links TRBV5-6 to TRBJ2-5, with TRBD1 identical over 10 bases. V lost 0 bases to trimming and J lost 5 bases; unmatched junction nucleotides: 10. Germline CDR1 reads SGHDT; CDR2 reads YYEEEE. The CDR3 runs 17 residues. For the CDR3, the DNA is TGTGCCAGCAGCTTGGGATGGGACGACAGGGGGCACGAGACCCAGTACTTC. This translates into CASSLGWDDRGHETQYF.

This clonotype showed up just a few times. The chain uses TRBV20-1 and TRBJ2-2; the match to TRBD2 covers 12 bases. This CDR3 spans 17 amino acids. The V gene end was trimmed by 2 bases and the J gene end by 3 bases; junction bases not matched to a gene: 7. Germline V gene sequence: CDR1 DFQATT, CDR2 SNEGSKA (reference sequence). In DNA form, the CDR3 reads TGCAGTGCTAGAAAGGCTAGCGGGGGGGCCGACACCGGGGAGCTGTTTTTT. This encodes CSARKASGGADTGELFF.

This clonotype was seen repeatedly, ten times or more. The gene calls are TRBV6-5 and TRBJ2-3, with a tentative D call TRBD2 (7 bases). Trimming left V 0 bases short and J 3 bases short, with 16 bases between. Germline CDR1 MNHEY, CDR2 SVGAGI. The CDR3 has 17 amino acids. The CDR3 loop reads CASSYSMLGGATDTQYF. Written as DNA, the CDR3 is TGTGCCAGCAGTTACTCGATGCTGGGGGGGGCAACAGATACGCAGTATTTT.

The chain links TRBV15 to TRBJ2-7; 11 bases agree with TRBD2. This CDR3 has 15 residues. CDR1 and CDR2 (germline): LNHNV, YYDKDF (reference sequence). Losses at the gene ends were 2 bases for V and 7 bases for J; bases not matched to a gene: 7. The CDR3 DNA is TGTGCCACCAGCAGACTCACTAGCGGGAGTAATGAGCAGTACTTC. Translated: CATSRLTSGSNEQYF.

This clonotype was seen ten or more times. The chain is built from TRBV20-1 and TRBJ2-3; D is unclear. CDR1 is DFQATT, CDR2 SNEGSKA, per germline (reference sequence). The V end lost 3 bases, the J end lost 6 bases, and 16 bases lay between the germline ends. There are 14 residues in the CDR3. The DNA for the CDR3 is TGCAGTGCTAGCTCCCGCAGCCTGAGGGATACGCAGTATTTT. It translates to CSASSRSLRDTQYF.

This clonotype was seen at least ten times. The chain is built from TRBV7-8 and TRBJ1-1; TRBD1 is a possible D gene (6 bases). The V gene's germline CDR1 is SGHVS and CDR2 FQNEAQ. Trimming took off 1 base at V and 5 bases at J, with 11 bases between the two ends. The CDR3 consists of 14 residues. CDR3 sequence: CASSLEQGRTEAFF. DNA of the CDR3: TGTGCCAGCAGCTTAGAGCAGGGGCGGACTGAAGCTTTCTTT. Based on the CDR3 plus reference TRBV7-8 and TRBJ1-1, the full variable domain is GAGVSQSPRYKVAKRGQDVALRCDPISGHVSLFWYQQALGQGPEFLTYFQNEAQLDKSGLPSDRFFAERPEGSVSTLKIQRTQQEDSAVYLCASSLEQGRTEAFFGQGTRLTVV.

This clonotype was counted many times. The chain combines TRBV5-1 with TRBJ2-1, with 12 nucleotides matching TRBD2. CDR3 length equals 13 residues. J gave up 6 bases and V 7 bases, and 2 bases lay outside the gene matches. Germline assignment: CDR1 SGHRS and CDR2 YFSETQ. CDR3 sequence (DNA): TGCGCCAGCCGGACTAGCGGGACCAATGAGCAGTTCTTC. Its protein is CASRTSGTNEQFF.